A selection of T cell receptor beta chains follows, all from one sample in a study of T-cell reconstitution after alpha-beta-depleted transplantation in children. One entry per CDR3 protein results from TCRdb running MiXCR on the PCR reads. The table lists a few hundred thousand distinct CDR3 sequences, 10% of them singletons. Here the sequenced sample was PBMCs from the stem cell graft donor, taken from the stem cell graft. The receptors stem from a human donor who donated a stem cell graft to a child with acute lymphoblastic leukemia. Each CDR3 is given without its conserved first and last residue. The listing skips clone size in some rows; elsewhere it reads once, few, many or a size class.

j_gene | abundance | v_gene | CDR3aa
TRBJ2-3 | many | TRBV9 | ASSVGIDSRAQY
TRBJ1-5 | few | TRBV19 | ASRAGGQGARQPQH
TRBJ2-2 | few | TRBV29-1 | SVWEGELF
TRBJ2-1 | many | TRBV20-1 | SARSAVNNEQF
TRBJ2-7 | NA | TRBV29-1 | SVGGPPYEQY
TRBJ2-1 | NA | TRBV3-1 | ASSQVVPYNEQF
TRBJ2-6 | few | TRBV2 | ASSDTSGRISGANVLT
TRBJ1-5 | few | TRBV12-3/TRBV12-4 | ASSPSMQSSNQPQH
TRBJ2-6 | NA | TRBV7-3 | ASSLTGGSISGANVLT
TRBJ2-3 | NA | TRBV21-1 | ASSIGLFKTSGRTDTQY
TRBJ2-5 | many | TRBV10-3 | AIRNVAGPQETQY
TRBJ2-1 | many | TRBV3-1 | ASSQEGAPSYNEQF
TRBJ2-5 | many | TRBV5-5 | ASRTGQGETQY
TRBJ1-2 | NA | TRBV7-9 | ASSLAGQTYGGYT
TRBJ2-1 | few | TRBV12-3/TRBV12-4 | ASSLLLGSYNEQF
TRBJ2-3 | few | TRBV20-1 | SARAGSTDTQY
TRBJ1-4 | many | TRBV5-1 | ASSSDRVGEKLF
TRBJ2-3 | few | TRBV9 | ASSPSGGRNTQY
TRBJ2-3 | NA | TRBV27 | ASSLAGGYTDTQY
TRBJ2-1 | NA | TRBV15 | ATSTGVDEQF
TRBJ2-5 | few | TRBV10-3 | AISELGETQY
TRBJ2-1 | many | TRBV20-1 | SAPRGKGFSYNEQF
TRBJ2-5 | few | TRBV5-1 | ASSGTSPSETQY
TRBJ2-7 | many | TRBV5-1 | ASSPGTSGSGEQY
TRBJ2-1 | few | TRBV20-1 | SASWGITSGRADEQF
TRBJ2-7 | NA | TRBV14 | ASSGSGNGYEQY